A single sample is the source of the 16 T cell receptor beta chains below, sequenced in a study of T cell repertoires in cytomegalovirus infection. TCRdb itself ran the reads through MiXCR, one entry per CDR3 protein. The data contain 270,000 or so distinct CDR3 sequences, about a sixth of them singletons. Material: CD8+ T cells from PBMCs. Receptors originate from a human donor in good health (CMV status not recorded). Some clones in this sample may be carry-over from other donors' samples.

This clonotype has a handful of counts. The chain couples TRBV29-1 to TRBJ1-2; no clear D gene. Trimming took off 0 bases at V and 3 bases at J, with 11 bases between the two ends. The CDR3 spans 14 residues. Per the germline V gene, CDR1 is SQVTM and CDR2 is ANQGSEA. CDR3 amino acids: CSVEDRVLDYGYTF. CDR3 DNA: TGCAGCGTTGAAGATCGAGTGCTGGACTATGGCTACACCTTC. Together with reference TRBV29-1 and TRBJ1-2, the CDR3 gives the full variable domain: SAVISQKPSRDICQRGTSLTIQCQVDSQVTMMFWYRQQPGQSLTLIATANQGSEATYESGFVIDKFPISRPNLTFSTLTVSNMSPEDSSIYLCSVEDRVLDYGYTFGSGTRLTVV.

This clonotype was seen at least ten times. The gene calls are TRBV7-2 and TRBJ2-1, with 8 bases fitting TRBD1. CDR3 length equals 15 residues. Germline values: CDR1 SGHTA, CDR2 FQGNSA. Trimming cost V 2 bases and J 4 bases; bases outside gene matches: 4. In nucleotides, the CDR3 is TGTGCCAGCAGCTTAAGAGACAGGGGTTACAATGAGCAGTTCTTC. This sequence encodes CASSLRDRGYNEQFF. Supplemented by reference TRBV7-2 and TRBJ2-1, the full variable domain reads GAGVSQSPSNKVTEKGKDVELRCDPISGHTALYWYRQSLGQGLEFLIYFQGNSAPDKSGLPSDRFSAERTGGSVSTLTIQRTQQEDSAVYLCASSLRDRGYNEQFFGPGTRLTVL.

This clonotype was seen a handful of times. This CDR3 reads CSARDRGVYTGELFF. In nucleotides, the CDR3 is TGCAGTGCTAGAGATCGGGGGGTTTACACCGGGGAGCTGTTTTTT. The chain employs TRBV20-1 and TRBJ2-2, with TRBD2 matching over 7 bases. CDR3 size: 15 residues. Trimming cost V 0 bases and J 3 bases; bases outside gene matches: 4. Germline CDR1 reads DFQATT; CDR2 reads SNEGSKA (reference sequence).

In regard to this clonotype: One end of the junction does not line up with germline, which may come from a read error. In nucleotides, the CDR3 is TGTGCCAGCAGCTTGACCGGGCCCGGGGTGCTGTTTTTT. Translation gives CASSLTGPGVLFF. The chain couples TRBV7-4 to TRBJ2-2; a possible D gene is TRBD2 (5 bases). In germline, CDR1 is SGHVT, CDR2 SQSDAQ. The CDR3 runs 13 residues. The full variable domain, in which reference TRBV7-4 and TRBJ2-2 provide the parts outside the CDR3, is GAGVSQSPRYKVAKRGRDVALRCDSISGHVTLYWYRQTLGQGSEVLTYSQSDAQRDKSGRPSGRFSAERPERSVSTLKIQRTEQGDSAVYLCASSLTGPGVLFFGEGSRLTVL.

This clonotype counts as medium-sized. The V call is TRBV7-8, the J call TRBJ2-7; D possibly matches TRBD1 or TRBD2 (5 bases each). The CDR3 length is 15 residues. V was cut by 0 bases and J by 5 bases, with 14 bases left in between. Germline CDR1 and CDR2: SGHVS and FQNEAQ. The CDR3 loop is CASSLAGTLAHEQYF. The CDR3 nucleotides are TGTGCCAGCAGCTTAGCCGGGACGCTCGCCCACGAGCAGTACTTC.

This rearrangement joins TRBV3-1 to TRBJ2-3; 10 bases are shared with TRBD1. The CDR3 is 17 amino acids. The germline CDR1 and CDR2 sequences are LGHDT and YNNKEL (reference sequence). V trimming: 1 base; J trimming: 6 bases; junction bases outside the gene matches: 10. CDR3 in amino acids: CASSQARPTGGSDTQYF. The CDR3 DNA reads TGTGCCAGCAGCCAAGCGCGTCCGACAGGGGGCTCGGATACGCAGTATTTT.

The V gene is TRBV5-1, the J gene TRBJ2-2, with D uncertain. The germline CDR1 and CDR2 sequences are SGHRS and YFSETQ. CDR3 size: 15 residues. V lost 3 bases, J lost 0 bases, and 9 bases lay in between. The CDR3 region has the DNA TGCGCCAGCAGCTATACAGCAGCGAACACCGGGGAGCTGTTTTTT. Protein sequence: CASSYTAANTGELFF.

This clonotype occurred a few times. The chain carries TRBV7-2 and TRBJ1-1, with D uncertain. CDR1 and CDR2 from the germline V gene are SGHTA and FQGNSA. This CDR3 is built from 14 residues. Trimming took 6 bases from V and 1 from J, leaving 12 bases between them. CDR3 nucleotides: TGTGCCAGCAGTTATTTGACTCAGAACACTGAAGCTTTCTTT. Its translation: CASSYLTQNTEAFF.

This sequence joins TRBV20-1 and TRBJ2-7, with a possible D match to TRBD1 (8 bases). Trimming stripped 6 bases from V and 0 bases from J, with 18 bases between. The CDR3 runs 15 residues. CDR1 and CDR2 (germline): DFQATT, SNEGSKA (reference sequence). The CDR3 nucleotides read TGCAGTGCCAAGAACACAGGGGGGGGCTCCTACGAGCAGTACTTC. Translating gives CSAKNTGGGSYEQYF.

V is TRBV6-5 and J is TRBJ2-7; D not resolved. The CDR3 contains 14 residues. V lost 0 bases, J lost 3 bases, and 9 bases lay in between. CDR1 and CDR2 (germline): MNHEY, SVGAGI. The CDR3 sequence: CASSYSSEYYEQYF. The CDR3 nucleotides are TGTGCCAGCAGTTACTCGTCAGAGTACTACGAGCAGTACTTC.

This clonotype has only a few counts. This sequence joins TRBV5-5 and TRBJ1-1; D remains ambiguous. Germline V gene lookup returns CDR1 SGHKS and CDR2 YYEKEE (reference sequence). The CDR3 totals 11 residues. The ends were cut back, 8 bases at V and 1 base at J, with 6 bases in the middle. Here the CDR3 reads CASQGNTEAFF. CDR3 coding DNA: TGTGCCAGTCAAGGGAACACTGAAGCTTTCTTT. Full variable domain (outside the CDR3, taken from reference TRBV5-5 and TRBJ1-1): DAGVTQSPTHLIKTRGQQVTLRCSPISGHKSVSWYQQVLGQGPQFIFQYYEKEERGRGNFPDRFSARQFPNYSSELNVNALLLGDSALYLCASQGNTEAFFGQGTRLTVV.

The V and J genes are TRBV9 and TRBJ2-3; D not resolved. The V gene lost 4 bases and the J gene lost 2 bases, with 17 bases spanning the gap. CDR3 length equals 16 residues. The germline V gene has CDR1 SGDLS and CDR2 YYNGEE. The CDR3 DNA is TGTGCCAGCAGCCCACGATTGGGGTCCTCCACAGATACGCAGTATTTT. Translating it yields CASSPRLGSSTDTQYF. Filled out from reference TRBV9 and TRBJ2-3, the complete variable domain reads DSGVTQTPKHLITATGQRVTLRCSPRSGDLSVYWYQQSLDQGLQFLIQYYNGEERAKGNILERFSAQQFPDLHSELNLSSLELGDSALYFCASSPRLGSSTDTQYFGPGTRLTVL.

The rearrangement links TRBV28 to TRBJ2-5; D may correspond to TRBD1 or TRBD2 (5 bases each). Per germline, CDR1 MDHEN and CDR2 SYDVKM. There are 16 residues in the CDR3. The ends were cut back, 5 bases at V and 1 base at J, with 17 bases in the middle. The CDR3 DNA sequence: TGTGCCAGCAGTGCCGGGACCGTGAACCTCCAAGAGACCCAGTACTTC. Translating it yields CASSAGTVNLQETQYF.

CDR3: CASSEGAFWEQYF. CDR3 DNA sequence: TGCGCCAGCAGCGAGGGGGCGTTTTGGGAACAGTACTTC. This chain joins TRBV5-1 and TRBJ2-7; 7 bases map to TRBD1. CDR1 and CDR2 (germline): SGHRS, YFSETQ. This CDR3 is built from 13 residues. Trimming took 4 bases from V and 10 from J; bases not matched to a gene: 11.

This clonotype was recorded a few times. Here the CDR3 reads CASSFSSDLGKTQYF. The CDR3 DNA follows: TGTGCCAGCAGCTTTTCAAGCGACCTTGGAAAGACCCAGTACTTC. V gene TRBV7-9 combines with J gene TRBJ2-5; D unclear. The CDR3 sequence is 15 residues long. In germline, CDR1 is SEHNR, CDR2 FQNEAQ (reference sequence). Trimming pared 3 bases from V and 6 bases from J, leaving 17 bases between.

V usage is TRBV5-4 and J usage is TRBJ2-1; D might be TRBD2 (5 bases). This CDR3 region has 13 residues. CDR1 SGHNT and CDR2 YYREEE come from the germline V gene (reference sequence). Deletions cut 4 bases from V and 8 bases from J, with 13 bases between. This chain's CDR3 is CASSRGRVDEQFF. CDR3 sequence (DNA): TGTGCCAGCAGCCGGGGAAGGGTCGATGAGCAGTTCTTC.